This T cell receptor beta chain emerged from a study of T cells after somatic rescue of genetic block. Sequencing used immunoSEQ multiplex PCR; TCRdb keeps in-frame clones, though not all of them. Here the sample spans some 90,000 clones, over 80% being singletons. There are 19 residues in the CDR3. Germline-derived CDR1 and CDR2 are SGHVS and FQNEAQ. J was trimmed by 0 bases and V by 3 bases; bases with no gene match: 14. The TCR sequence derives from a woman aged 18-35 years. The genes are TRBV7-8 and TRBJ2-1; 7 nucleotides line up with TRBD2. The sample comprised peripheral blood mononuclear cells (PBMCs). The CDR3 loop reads CASSFGPKASGNSYNEQFF. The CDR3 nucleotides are TGTGCCAGCAGCTTTGGACCCAAGGCTAGCGGAAACTCCTACAATGAGCAGTTCTTC.